This TCR beta chain was identified during a study of cytomegalovirus exposure and HLA in healthy donors. Regarding the study as a whole: There were approximately 150 TCR beta chains listed as cytomegalovirus-associated. Owing to their indistinguishability, certain V segments, notably TRBV6-2 and TRBV6-3, were excluded.

The PCR had 60 Vbeta and 13 Jbeta primers. The protocol was immunoSEQ multiplex PCR, while the TCRdb copy is restricted to in-frame clones and leaves out a portion. The sample lists roughly 73,000 clones, 75% to 80% occurring once. Trimming took 4 bases from V and 8 from J; bases not matched to a gene: 7. Germline CDR1 reads LNHDA; CDR2 reads SQIVND (reference sequence). CDR3 length: 14 amino acids. The count of this clone is one. Its target is not known. Specimen: PBMCs. The genes are TRBV19 and TRBJ2-1; 8 nucleotides line up with TRBD2. The clonotype originates from a man aged 40-55 years in good health and CMV-seronegative. As DNA, the CDR3 is TGTGCCAGTAGTACCCTGCGGGGGGCGTATGAGCAGTTCTTC. Protein sequence: CASSTLRGAYEQFF.